This T cell receptor (beta chain) comes out of a study of T cells of healthy individuals. TCRdb reprocessed the 5' RACE reads via MiXCR and lists one record per CDR3 protein. The data hold fewer than 70,000 distinct CDR3 sequences, with over 12% observed a single time. Looked up from germline, CDR1 is DFQATT and CDR2 is SNEGSKA (reference sequence). This CDR3 is 17 amino acids long. Trimming stripped 0 bases from V and 0 bases from J, with 12 bases between. The V gene is TRBV20-1, the J gene TRBJ1-6; no reliable D call. This clonotype was sampled from a human donor in good health. For the CDR3, the DNA is TGCAGTGCTAGAGATGCGGCCGAGAGCTCCTATAATTCACCCCTCCACTTT. This encodes CSARDAAESSYNSPLHF.